The rows below give T cell receptor beta chains drawn from one sample of a study. TCRdb reprocessed the 5' RACE reads via MiXCR and lists one record per CDR3 protein. Of tens of thousands of distinct CDR3 sequences in the sample, around 28% were seen once. The material sequenced was naive CD4+ T cells sorted from blood. Receptors were obtained from a female donor with breast cancer. The CDR3 runs from the conserved cysteine through the conserved F or W. A D gene is named only where the DNA matches it firmly. Clone size is shown for a subset of rows, as once, few, many or a class of expanded clone.

d_call	v_call	clone_size	j_call	cdr3_nt	cdr3_aa
TRBD1	TRBV7-3	NA	TRBJ2-2	TGTGCCAGCAGCAGAGACAGGGAGAACACCGGGGAGCTGTTTTTT	CASSRDRENTGELFF
NA	TRBV6-2/TRBV6-3	many	TRBJ2-3	TGTGCCAGCAGCCCCGTGGATACATTAGATACGCAGTATTTT	CASSPVDTLDTQYF
NA	TRBV7-9	NA	TRBJ2-4	TGTGCCAGCAGCTCGAGGGGGGAGGAGGGCAGAAACATTCAGTACTTC	CASSSRGEEGRNIQYF
NA	TRBV12-3/TRBV12-4	NA	TRBJ1-1	TGTGCCAGCAGTTCCTCGAGGTTTTGGTCGAAAGGGGGAACTGAAGCTTTCTTT	CASSSSRFWSKGGTEAFF
NA	TRBV3-1	NA	TRBJ2-1	TGTGCCAGCAGCCAAGATACTTACAATGAGCAGTTCTTC	CASSQDTYNEQFF
NA	TRBV28	few	TRBJ1-1	TGTGCCAGCAGTTTGCGGACTCCTGAAGCTTTCTTT	CASSLRTPEAFF
TRBD2	TRBV27	few	TRBJ2-2	TGTGCCAGCAGTTTATCGACCCTAAGACTAGCCCGAACCGGGGAGCTGTTTTTT	CASSLSTLRLARTGELFF
TRBD2	TRBV4-2	NA	TRBJ2-5	TGTGCCAGCAGCCAAGAAGCGGGGGGGCCAGAGACCCAGTACTTC	CASSQEAGGPETQYF
NA	TRBV7-3	NA	TRBJ2-2	TGTGCCAGCAGTCGCTTGGGCGGGGAGCTGTTTTTT	CASSRLGGELFF
TRBD2	TRBV6-5	few	TRBJ2-1	TGTGCCAGCAGTTACCTGCAGAGCGGGAGGAGCTCCTACAATGAGCAGTTCTTC	CASSYLQSGRSSYNEQFF
TRBD2	TRBV5-1	once	TRBJ2-3	TGCGCCAGCAGGCCTGCGGGACTAGCGGGAGCCCCTACTAGCACAGATACGCAGTATTTT	CASRPAGLAGAPTSTDTQYF
NA	TRBV28	few	TRBJ2-6	TGTGCCAGCAGCCTATTTTCAGGAGGGGCCAACGTCCTGACTTTC	CASSLFSGGANVLTF
NA	TRBV7-8	few	TRBJ1-5	TGTGCCAGCAGCTTTTCTTCAAATCAGCCCCAGCATTTT	CASSFSSNQPQHF
NA	TRBV7-9	few	TRBJ2-7	TGTGCCAGCAGCTTAGTATGGTCCTACGAGCAGTACTTC	CASSLVWSYEQYF
NA	TRBV20-1	few	TRBJ1-2	TGCAGTGCTAGGAATAGCCTGGATGGGGCAGGGCAAAGCTATGGCTACACCTTC	CSARNSLDGAGQSYGYTF
TRBD2	TRBV9	many	TRBJ2-3	TGTGCCAGCAGCGTAGGGGTTGGCGGGAGTGCTACAGATACGCAGTATTTT	CASSVGVGGSATDTQYF
NA	TRBV7-8	few	TRBJ2-7	TGTGCCAGCAGCTTAGCCTCAGGGTCGCTGCTTATCTACGAGCAGTACTTC	CASSLASGSLLIYEQYF
NA	TRBV5-1	medium-sized	TRBJ2-1	TGCGCCAGCAGCTTGGAGGTGCCTGAGCAGTTCTTC	CASSLEVPEQFF
TRBD2	TRBV9	few	TRBJ2-1	TGTGCCAGCGAGACTAGCGGGAGCGGACACAATGAGCAGTTCTTC	CASETSGSGHNEQFF
NA	TRBV9	NA	TRBJ2-2	TGTGCCAGCAGCGTAGAGACATCGAACACCGGGGAGCTGTTTTTT	CASSVETSNTGELFF
TRBD2	TRBV5-1	medium-sized	TRBJ2-3	TGCGCCAGCAGCTTGGGACTAGCGGGAGCAGGAGATACGCAGTATTTT	CASSLGLAGAGDTQYF
NA	TRBV5-1	many	TRBJ1-2	TGCGCCAGCAGCTTGGCCGGCGGGGGGGACTATGGCTACACCTTC	CASSLAGGGDYGYTF
NA	TRBV7-2	NA	TRBJ2-1	TGTGCCAGCCAGGACAGAACCTACAATGAGCAGTTCTTC	CASQDRTYNEQFF
NA	TRBV30	once	TRBJ1-1	TGTGCCTGGAGTGTTTCGGGATGGAACACTGAAGCTTTCTTT	CAWSVSGWNTEAFF
NA	TRBV6-5	few	TRBJ1-2	TGTGCCAGCAGGCCAGTGGGAGGACTCTTAGCTAACTATGGCTACACCTTC	CASRPVGGLLANYGYTF
NA	TRBV12-3/TRBV12-4	few	TRBJ2-1	TGTGCCAGCAGGCCCGGGGAGCTTAGAGAGCAGTTCTTC	CASRPGELREQFF
NA	TRBV20-1	NA	TRBJ1-6	TGCAGTGCTGGTTTAGGAGAGGATTCACCCCTCCACTTT	CSAGLGEDSPLHF
TRBD1	TRBV6-5	few	TRBJ1-2	TGTGCCAGCTCCGACAGGGGCGGAAACTATGGCTACACCTTC	CASSDRGGNYGYTF
TRBD1	TRBV6-1	NA	TRBJ1-5	TGTGCCAGCAGGTTGACAGGGAACGGTCAGCCCCAGCATTTT	CASRLTGNGQPQHF
TRBD2	TRBV20-1	medium-sized	TRBJ2-3	TGCAGTGCCCTCCCACTAGCGGTGGATACGCAGTATTTT	CSALPLAVDTQYF
TRBD2	TRBV5-1	medium-sized	TRBJ2-2	TGCGCCAGCAGCCCTACTGGGACTAGCGGTACCAACACCGGGGAGCTGTTTTTT	CASSPTGTSGTNTGELFF
NA	TRBV10-2	few	TRBJ1-2	TGCGCCAGCAGTGAAAAGGGGGTCTATGGCTACACCTTC	CASSEKGVYGYTF
NA	TRBV11-2	NA	TRBJ2-7	TGTGCCAGCAGCTTAGCCAACCCGGGTTGGGGCAGCTACGAGCAGTACTTC	CASSLANPGWGSYEQYF
NA	TRBV12-5	NA	TRBJ1-2	TGTGCTAGTGGTTTGGTACCTGGTGAGGGCCGCAGCTATGGCTACACCTTC	CASGLVPGEGRSYGYTF
NA	TRBV7-3	NA	TRBJ1-4	TGTGCCAGCAGCTTCCGCTCCCGGGAGCTCTTAGGGCATGAAAAACTGTTTTTT	CASSFRSRELLGHEKLFF
NA	TRBV12-3/TRBV12-4	NA	TRBJ2-1	TGTGCCGGCAGTTTAGATGGGACTGGTACCAATGAGCAGTTCTTC	CAGSLDGTGTNEQFF
TRBD2	TRBV7-2	few	TRBJ2-1	TGTGCCAGCAGCTTAGGAATTAGCGGGAGTCGCAATGAGCAGTTCTTC	CASSLGISGSRNEQFF
NA	TRBV10-3	few	TRBJ2-7	TGTGCCATCAGTGATTCGGCAGTCTCCTACGAGCAGTACTTC	CAISDSAVSYEQYF
TRBD2	TRBV11-2	few	TRBJ2-7	TGTGCCAGCGTGGGGGAGGGTCCGTCCGAGCAGTACTTC	CASVGEGPSEQYF
TRBD1	TRBV12-3/TRBV12-4	NA	TRBJ1-1	TGTGCCAGCAGTTTCCAGACAGGGGGGACTGAAGCTTTCTTT	CASSFQTGGTEAFF
TRBD1	TRBV29-1	NA	TRBJ1-3	TGCAGCGCCCAAGAAGGAGGGGGCGGAAACACCATATATTTT	CSAQEGGGGNTIYF
NA	TRBV20-1	NA	TRBJ1-1	TGCAGTGCTAGTCGTTTGGGGGGTCGAACTGAAGCTTTCTTT	CSASRLGGRTEAFF
TRBD2	TRBV6-5	medium-sized	TRBJ2-1	TGTGCCAGCAGGAGGACTAGCGGGGGATCCTACAATGAGCAGTTCTTC	CASRRTSGGSYNEQFF
NA	TRBV29-1	many	TRBJ2-1	TGCAGCGCGGACGGCGACAATGAGCAGTTCTTC	CSADGDNEQFF
TRBD1	TRBV6-5	NA	TRBJ1-2	TGTGCCAGCAGATACCCGGGGACAGCCTATGGCTACACCTTC	CASRYPGTAYGYTF
NA	TRBV4-1	few	TRBJ1-2	TGCGCCAGCAGCCAAGAACAGCTAGCTAACTATGGCTACACCTTC	CASSQEQLANYGYTF
NA	TRBV4-1	NA	TRBJ1-1	TGCGCCAGCAGCCAAGATCTGATGGAGGGCCGGCGGGCTTTCTTT	CASSQDLMEGRRAFF
NA	TRBV12-3/TRBV12-4	NA	TRBJ1-5	TGTGCCAGCAGTCGAGGGCATTTT	CASSRGHF
NA	TRBV2	NA	TRBJ2-7	TGTGCCACAAACAGGGATTGGGACGAGCAGTACTTC	CATNRDWDEQYF
NA	TRBV7-3	NA	TRBJ2-2	TGTGCCAGCAGCTTAAGTATACAGGCGAACACCGGGGAGCCGTTTTTT	CASSLSIQANTGEPFF
TRBD2	TRBV9	NA	TRBJ2-1	TGTGCCAGCAGCGTAGCTACGGAGACTAGCGGTACATACAATGAGCAGTTCTTC	CASSVATETSGTYNEQFF
NA	TRBV20-1	few	TRBJ1-3	TGCAGTGCTAACCCGGACAGAGGCCGAAACACCATATATTTT	CSANPDRGRNTIYF
NA	TRBV6-2/TRBV6-3	NA	TRBJ1-4	TGTGCCAGCAGTGGACAGATTGCAACTAATGAAAAACTGTTTTTT	CASSGQIATNEKLFF
NA	TRBV12-3/TRBV12-4	NA	TRBJ1-5	TGTGCCAGCAGTGGGTTCGGGGGGAATCGGCCCCAGCATTTT	CASSGFGGNRPQHF
NA	TRBV29-1	NA	TRBJ1-1	TGCAGCGTTGGGTTTAGGGCAGGAAAAACCACTGAAGCTTTCTTT	CSVGFRAGKTTEAFF
TRBD1	TRBV9	NA	TRBJ2-1	TGTGCCAGCAGTTTCCGTGGGACAGCCTCCTACAATGAGCAGTTCTTC	CASSFRGTASYNEQFF
TRBD1	TRBV6-2/TRBV6-3	NA	TRBJ1-1	TGTGCCAGCAGTAGCCGGGACAGGGGAAACACTGAAGCTTTCTTT	CASSSRDRGNTEAFF